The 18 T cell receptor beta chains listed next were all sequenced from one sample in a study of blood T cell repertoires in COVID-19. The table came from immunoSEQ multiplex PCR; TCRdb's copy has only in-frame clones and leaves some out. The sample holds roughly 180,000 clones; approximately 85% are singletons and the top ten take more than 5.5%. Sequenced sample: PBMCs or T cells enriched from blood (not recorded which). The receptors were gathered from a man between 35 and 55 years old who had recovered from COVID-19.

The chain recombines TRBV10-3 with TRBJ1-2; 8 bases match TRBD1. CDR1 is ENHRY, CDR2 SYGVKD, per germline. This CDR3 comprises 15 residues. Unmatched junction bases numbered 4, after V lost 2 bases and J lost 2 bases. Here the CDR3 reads CAISEGQGWNYGYTF. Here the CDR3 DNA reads TGTGCCATCAGTGAGGGACAGGGCTGGAACTATGGCTACACCTTC.

CDR3 DNA sequence: TGTGCCAGCAGCCAACTTCCGGAGGCCACGGCCAGATATTTT. Amino acids: CASSQLPEATARYF. V and J are TRBV3-1 (or the pseudogene TRBV3-2) and TRBJ1-3, with D uncertain. The germline CDR1 and CDR2 sequences are LGHDT and YNNKEL (reference sequence). V was cut by 2 bases and J by 15 bases, with 20 bases left in between. The CDR3 loop spans 14 amino acids.

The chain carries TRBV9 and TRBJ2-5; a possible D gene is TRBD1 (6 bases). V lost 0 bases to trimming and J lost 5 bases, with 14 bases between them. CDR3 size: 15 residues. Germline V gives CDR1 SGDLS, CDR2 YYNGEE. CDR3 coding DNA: TGTGCCAGCAGCGTAGGGTCAGGGGCAGGGGAGACCCAGTACTTC. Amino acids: CASSVGSGAGETQYF. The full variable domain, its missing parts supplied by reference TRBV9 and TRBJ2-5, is DSGVTQTPKHLITATGQRVTLRCSPRSGDLSVYWYQQSLDQGLQFLIQYYNGEERAKGNILERFSAQQFPDLHSELNLSSLELGDSALYFCASSVGSGAGETQYFGPGTRLLVL.

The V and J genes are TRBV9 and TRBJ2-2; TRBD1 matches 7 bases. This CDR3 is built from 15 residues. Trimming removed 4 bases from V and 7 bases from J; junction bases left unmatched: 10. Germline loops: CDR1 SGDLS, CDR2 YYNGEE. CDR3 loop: CASSPTTGFYGELFF. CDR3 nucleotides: TGTGCCAGCAGCCCTACGACAGGGTTCTACGGGGAGCTGTTTTTT. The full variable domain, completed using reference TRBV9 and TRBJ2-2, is DSGVTQTPKHLITATGQRVTLRCSPRSGDLSVYWYQQSLDQGLQFLIQYYNGEERAKGNILERFSAQQFPDLHSELNLSSLELGDSALYFCASSPTTGFYGELFFGEGSRLTVL.

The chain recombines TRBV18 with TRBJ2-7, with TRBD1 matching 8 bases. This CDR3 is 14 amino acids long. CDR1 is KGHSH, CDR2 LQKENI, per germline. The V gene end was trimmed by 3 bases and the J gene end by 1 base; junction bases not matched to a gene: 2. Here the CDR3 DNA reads TGTGCCAGCTCACCCAGACAGGGGTCCTACGAGCAGTACTTC. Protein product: CASSPRQGSYEQYF.

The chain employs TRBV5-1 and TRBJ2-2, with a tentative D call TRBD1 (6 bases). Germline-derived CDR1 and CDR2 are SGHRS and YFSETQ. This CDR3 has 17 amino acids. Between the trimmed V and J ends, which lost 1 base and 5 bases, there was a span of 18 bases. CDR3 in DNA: TGCGCCAGCAGCTTGATGGTTGGGCAGGGGTCGACCGGGGAGCTGTTTTTT. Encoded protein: CASSLMVGQGSTGELFF. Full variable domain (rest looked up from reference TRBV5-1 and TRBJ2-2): KAGVTQTPRYLIKTRGQQVTLSCSPISGHRSVSWYQQTPGQGLQFLFEYFSETQRNKGNFPGRFSGRQFSNSRSEMNVSTLELGDSALYLCASSLMVGQGSTGELFFGEGSRLTVL.

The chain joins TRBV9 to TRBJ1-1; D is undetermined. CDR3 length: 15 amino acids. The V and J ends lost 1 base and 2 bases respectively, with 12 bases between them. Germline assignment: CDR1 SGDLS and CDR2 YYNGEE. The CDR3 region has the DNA TGTGCCAGCAGCGTAAATGAGGGCTTCAACACTGAAGCTTTCTTT. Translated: CASSVNEGFNTEAFF. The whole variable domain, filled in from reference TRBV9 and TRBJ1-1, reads DSGVTQTPKHLITATGQRVTLRCSPRSGDLSVYWYQQSLDQGLQFLIQYYNGEERAKGNILERFSAQQFPDLHSELNLSSLELGDSALYFCASSVNEGFNTEAFFGQGTRLTVV.

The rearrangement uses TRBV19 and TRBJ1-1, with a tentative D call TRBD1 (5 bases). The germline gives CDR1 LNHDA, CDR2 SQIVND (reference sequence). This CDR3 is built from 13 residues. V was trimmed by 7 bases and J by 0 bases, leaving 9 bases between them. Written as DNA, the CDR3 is TGTGCCAGTATGAGACAGATGAACACTGAAGCTTTCTTT. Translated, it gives CASMRQMNTEAFF.

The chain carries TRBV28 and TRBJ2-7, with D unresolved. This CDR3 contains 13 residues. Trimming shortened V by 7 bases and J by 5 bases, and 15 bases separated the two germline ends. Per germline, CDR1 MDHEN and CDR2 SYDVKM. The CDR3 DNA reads TGTGCCAGCAAAACAGTATCTTTCCACGAGCAGTACTTC. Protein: CASKTVSFHEQYF.

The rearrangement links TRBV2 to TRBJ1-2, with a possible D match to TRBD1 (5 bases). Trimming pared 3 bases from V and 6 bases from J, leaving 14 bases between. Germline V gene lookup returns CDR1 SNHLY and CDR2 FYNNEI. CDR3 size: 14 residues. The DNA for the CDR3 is TGTGCCAGCAGTGACAGTACGGGGGGGGATGGCTACACCTTC. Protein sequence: CASSDSTGGDGYTF. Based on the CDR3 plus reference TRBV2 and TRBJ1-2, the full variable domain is EPEVTQTPSHQVTQMGQEVILRCVPISNHLYFYWYRQILGQKVEFLVSFYNNEISEKSEIFDDQFSVERPDGSNFTLKIRSTKLEDSAMYFCASSDSTGGDGYTFGSGTRLTVV.

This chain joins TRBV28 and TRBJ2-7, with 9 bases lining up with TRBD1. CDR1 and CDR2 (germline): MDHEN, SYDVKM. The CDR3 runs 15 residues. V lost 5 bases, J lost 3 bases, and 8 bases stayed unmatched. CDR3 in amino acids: CASSISGTGFYEQYF. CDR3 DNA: TGTGCCAGCAGTATCTCCGGGACAGGGTTCTACGAGCAGTACTTC.

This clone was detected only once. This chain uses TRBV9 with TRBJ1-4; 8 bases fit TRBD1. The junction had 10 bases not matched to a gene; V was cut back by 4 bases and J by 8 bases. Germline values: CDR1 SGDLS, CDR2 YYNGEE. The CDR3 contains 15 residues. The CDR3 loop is CASSPRQGTGEKLFF. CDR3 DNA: TGTGCCAGCAGCCCTCGACAGGGGACGGGCGAAAAACTGTTTTTT.

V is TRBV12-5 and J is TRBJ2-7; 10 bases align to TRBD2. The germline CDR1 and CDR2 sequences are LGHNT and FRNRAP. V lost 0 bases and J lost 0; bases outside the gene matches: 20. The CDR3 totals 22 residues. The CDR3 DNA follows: TGTGCTAGTGGTTTGGTACTCGGCCACGTTGTAGCGGGAGGTTCCAGCTCCTACGAGCAGTACTTC. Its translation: CASGLVLGHVVAGGSSSYEQYF.

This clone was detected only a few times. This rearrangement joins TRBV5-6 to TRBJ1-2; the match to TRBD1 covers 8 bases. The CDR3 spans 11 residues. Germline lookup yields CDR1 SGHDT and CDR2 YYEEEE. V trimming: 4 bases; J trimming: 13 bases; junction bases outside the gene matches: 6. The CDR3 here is CASSRTGKRTF. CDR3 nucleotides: TGTGCCAGCAGCCGGACAGGGAAGCGCACCTTC.

The CDR3 loop is CSGGTSGYEQYF. CDR3 nucleotide sequence: TGCAGCGGGGGGACTAGCGGCTACGAGCAGTACTTC. The chain recombines TRBV29-1 with TRBJ2-7; 11 nucleotides line up with TRBD2. V lost 7 bases and J lost 3; bases outside the gene matches: 2. In germline, CDR1 is SQVTM, CDR2 ANQGSEA. The CDR3 sequence is 12 residues long.

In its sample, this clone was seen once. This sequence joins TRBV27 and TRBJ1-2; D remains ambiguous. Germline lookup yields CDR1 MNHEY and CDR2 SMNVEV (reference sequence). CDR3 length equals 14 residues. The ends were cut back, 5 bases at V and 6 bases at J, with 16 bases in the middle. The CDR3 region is CASSPRQLVHGYTF. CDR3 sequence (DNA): TGTGCCAGCAGTCCTAGGCAGCTAGTGCATGGCTACACCTTC.

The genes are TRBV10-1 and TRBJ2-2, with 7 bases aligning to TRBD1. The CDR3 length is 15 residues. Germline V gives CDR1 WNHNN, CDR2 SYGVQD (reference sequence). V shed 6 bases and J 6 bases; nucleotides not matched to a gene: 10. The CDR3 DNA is TGCGCCAGCAGCAGGGGGAGAGGTTTGGCCGGGGAGCTGTTTTTT. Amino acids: CASSRGRGLAGELFF.

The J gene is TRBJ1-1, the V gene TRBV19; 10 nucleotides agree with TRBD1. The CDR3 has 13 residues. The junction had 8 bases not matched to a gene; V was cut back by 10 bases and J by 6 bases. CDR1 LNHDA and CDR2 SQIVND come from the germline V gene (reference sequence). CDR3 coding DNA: TGTGCCACCCGGGACAGGGGAACATCTGAAGCTTTCTTT. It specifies CATRDRGTSEAFF. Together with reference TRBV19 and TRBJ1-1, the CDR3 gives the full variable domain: DGGITQSPKYLFRKEGQNVTLSCEQNLNHDAMYWYRQDPGQGLRLIYYSQIVNDFQKGDIAEGYSVSREKKESFPLTVTSAQKNPTAFYLCATRDRGTSEAFFGQGTRLTVV.